This T cell receptor beta chain was sequenced during a study of T cell changes during pregnancy in multiple sclerosis. The assay was immunoSEQ multiplex PCR, and TCRdb's table has in-frame clones only and misses some. The data hold tens of thousands of clones, with more than 70% observed a single time. This CDR3 spans 13 amino acids. V shed 8 bases and J 10 bases; nucleotides not matched to a gene: 9. From germline, CDR1 is MNHNS and CDR2 SASEGT. The sequences come from peripheral blood, collected in the first trimester of pregnancy. This clonotype originated in a female donor in good health, enrolled as a control in a pregnancy study. The genes are TRBV6-1 and TRBJ1-1; 11 nucleotides line up with TRBD1. The CDR3 DNA is TGTGCCAGCTGCCCCGGGACAGGGGGAGGAGCTTTCTTT. Residues: CASCPGTGGGAFF.